This TCR beta chain originates from a study of beta chain features in type 1 diabetes. Regarding the study as a whole: In every one of the four CD4+ subsets, TCRB CDR3s were moderately but significantly shorter in Type 1 diabetes patients.

Germline V gene lookup returns CDR1 SGHTA and CDR2 FQGNSA. The ends were cut back, 2 bases at V and 3 bases at J, with 7 bases in the middle. The CDR3 contains 13 residues. A word on this clone: The target antigen is unknown.

The isolated RNA, all of it, was reverse transcribed, so expressed TCRB transcripts were what got sequenced. Only in-frame clones appear in the TCRdb table, and some are missing; sequencing was by immunoSEQ multiplex PCR. The table lists 310,000 or so clones, 14% to 15% of them singletons, with about 0.014% in the top ten. The TCR sequence derives from a man younger than 30 with type 1 diabetes. The sample was naive CD4+ T cells from blood. The V and J genes are TRBV7-2 and TRBJ2-5; D is possibly TRBD1 (5 bases). The CDR3 DNA reads as TGTGCCAGCAGCTTACAGGGTAAAGAGACCCAGTACTTC. This encodes CASSLQGKETQYF.